This T cell receptor (beta chain) was recovered during a study of T cell responses to AZD1222 COVID-19 vaccine. Findings and caveats of the study: Clonal diversity was possibly underestimated; the donors were predominantly white British and more often female. Receipt of two AZD1222 doses was followed by a rise in Spike-specific TCR breadth and depth.

V lost 1 base, J lost 0 bases, and 4 bases lay in between. Germline V gene lookup returns CDR1 LNHNV and CDR2 YYDKDF (reference sequence). The CDR3 extends over 14 amino acids. Turning to this clone: Its target is unknown.

Sequencing used immunoSEQ multiplex PCR; TCRdb keeps in-frame clones, though not all of them. This table has some 40,000 clones, about 82% appearing once. V gene TRBV15 combines with J gene TRBJ1-3; D is unclear. Sample: peripheral blood, taken 28 days after the second dose of the MenACWY control vaccine. The receptor comes from an adult who received the MenACWY meningococcal vaccine as a control. CDR3 in amino acids: CATSRAPSGNTIYF. CDR3 bases: TGTGCCACCAGCAGAGCTCCCTCTGGAAACACCATATATTTT. Based on the CDR3 plus reference TRBV15 and TRBJ1-3, the full variable domain is DAMVIQNPRYQVTQFGKPVTLSCSQTLNHNVMYWYQQKSSQAPKLLFHYYDKDFNNEADTPDNFQSRRPNTSFCFLDIRSPGLGDTAMYLCATSRAPSGNTIYFGEGSWLTVV.